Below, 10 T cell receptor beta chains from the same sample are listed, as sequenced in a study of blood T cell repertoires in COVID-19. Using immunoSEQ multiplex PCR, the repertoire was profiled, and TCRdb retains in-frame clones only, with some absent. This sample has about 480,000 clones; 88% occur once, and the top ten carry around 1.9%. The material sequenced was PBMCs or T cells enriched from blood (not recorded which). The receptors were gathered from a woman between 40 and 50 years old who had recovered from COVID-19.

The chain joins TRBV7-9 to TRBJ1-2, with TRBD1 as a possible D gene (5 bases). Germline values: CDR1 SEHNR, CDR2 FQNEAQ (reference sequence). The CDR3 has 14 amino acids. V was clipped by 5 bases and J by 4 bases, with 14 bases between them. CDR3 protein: CASSGLGGSYGYTF. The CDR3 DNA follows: TGTGCCAGCAGCGGTTTGGGGGGGTCCTATGGCTACACCTTC.

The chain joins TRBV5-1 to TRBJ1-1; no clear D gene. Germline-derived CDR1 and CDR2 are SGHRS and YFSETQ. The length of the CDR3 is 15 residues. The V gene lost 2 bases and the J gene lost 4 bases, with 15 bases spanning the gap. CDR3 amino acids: CASSFGRGQSTEAFF. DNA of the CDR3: TGCGCCAGCAGCTTCGGTCGGGGTCAGAGCACTGAAGCTTTCTTT.

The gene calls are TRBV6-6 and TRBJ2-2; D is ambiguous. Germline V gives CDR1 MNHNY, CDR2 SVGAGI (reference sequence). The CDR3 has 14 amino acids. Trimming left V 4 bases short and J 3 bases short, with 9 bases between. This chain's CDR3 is CASSWPLDTGELFF. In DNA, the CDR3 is TGTGCCAGCAGTTGGCCTCTTGACACCGGGGAGCTGTTTTTT.

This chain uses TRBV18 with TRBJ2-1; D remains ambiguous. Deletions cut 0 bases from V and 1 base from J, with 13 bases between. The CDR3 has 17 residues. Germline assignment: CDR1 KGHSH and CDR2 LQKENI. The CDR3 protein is CASSPPSGHRSYNEQFF. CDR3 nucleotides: TGTGCCAGCTCACCACCGTCCGGTCACCGATCCTACAATGAGCAGTTCTTC.

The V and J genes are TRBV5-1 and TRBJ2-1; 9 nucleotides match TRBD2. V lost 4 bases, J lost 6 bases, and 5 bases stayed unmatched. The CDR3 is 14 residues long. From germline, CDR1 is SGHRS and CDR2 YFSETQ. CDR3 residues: CASSGSGSVNEQFF. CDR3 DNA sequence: TGCGCCAGCAGCGGTAGCGGGAGTGTCAATGAGCAGTTCTTC.

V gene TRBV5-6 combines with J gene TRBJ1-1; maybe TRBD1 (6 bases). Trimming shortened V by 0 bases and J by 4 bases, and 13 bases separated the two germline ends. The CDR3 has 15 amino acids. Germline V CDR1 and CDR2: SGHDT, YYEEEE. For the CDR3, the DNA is TGTGCCAGCAGCTTGGACAGGGTTTGGAGCACTGAAGCTTTCTTT. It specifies CASSLDRVWSTEAFF.

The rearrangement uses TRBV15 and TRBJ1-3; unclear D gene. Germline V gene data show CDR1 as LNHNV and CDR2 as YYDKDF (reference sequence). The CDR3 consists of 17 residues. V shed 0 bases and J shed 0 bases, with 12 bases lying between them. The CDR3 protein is CATSRDFLEGSGNTIYF. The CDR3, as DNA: TGTGCCACCAGCAGAGATTTCCTCGAGGGCTCTGGAAACACCATATATTTT. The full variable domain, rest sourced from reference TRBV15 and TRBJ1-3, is DAMVIQNPRYQVTQFGKPVTLSCSQTLNHNVMYWYQQKSSQAPKLLFHYYDKDFNNEADTPDNFQSRRPNTSFCFLDIRSPGLGDTAMYLCATSRDFLEGSGNTIYFGEGSWLTVV.

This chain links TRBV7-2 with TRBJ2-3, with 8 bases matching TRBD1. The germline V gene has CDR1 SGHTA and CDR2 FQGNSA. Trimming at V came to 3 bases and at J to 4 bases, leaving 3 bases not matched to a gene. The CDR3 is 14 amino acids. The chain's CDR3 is CASSLDRAADTQYF. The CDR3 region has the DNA TGTGCCAGCAGCTTGGACAGGGCGGCAGATACGCAGTATTTT.

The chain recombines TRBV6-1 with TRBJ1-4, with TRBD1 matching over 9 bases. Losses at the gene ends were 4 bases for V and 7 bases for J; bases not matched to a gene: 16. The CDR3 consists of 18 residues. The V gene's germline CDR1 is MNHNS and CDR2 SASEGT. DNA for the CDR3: TGTGCCAGCAGTGGAGGGAGGGGACAGGGCAGAGATGGTGAAAAACTGTTTTTT. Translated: CASSGGRGQGRDGEKLFF.

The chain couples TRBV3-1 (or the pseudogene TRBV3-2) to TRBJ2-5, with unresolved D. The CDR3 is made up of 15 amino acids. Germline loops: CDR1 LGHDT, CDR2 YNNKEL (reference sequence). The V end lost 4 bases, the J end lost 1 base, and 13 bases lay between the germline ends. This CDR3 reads CASSPGPRSQETQYF. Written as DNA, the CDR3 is TGTGCCAGCAGCCCGGGTCCTCGGTCCCAAGAGACCCAGTACTTC.